This is a list of T cell receptor beta chains from one sample in a study of radiation and T cells in renal cell carcinoma. Profiling relied on immunoSEQ multiplex PCR, and the TCRdb table lists in-frame clones only, not all of them. The sample yields tens of thousands of clones, around three quarters seen once. The sequencing here drew on blood, taken from a patient whose treatment included radiotherapy and nephrectomy. The receptors come from a man in his fifties or sixties with renal cell carcinoma. Both conserved end residues are part of each CDR3. A D gene is named only where the DNA matches it firmly. A row's size may be missing; if present it is once, few, many or a size class.

15	TRBD1	TRBV6-5	TRBJ2-7	.	TGTGCCAGCACCAAAGCCGGGACAGGACTCTACGAGCAGTACTTC	CASTKAGTGLYEQYF
14	.	TRBV7-7	TRBJ2-1	.	TGTGCCAGCAGCTTAGAGTGGGGGGACAATGAGCAGTTCTTC	CASSLEWGDNEQFF
16	TRBD2	TRBV11-2	TRBJ2-7	.	TGTGCCAGCAGCCAAGGAGCGGGGGGGCCGGTCTACGAGCAGTACTTC	CASSQGAGGPVYEQYF
14	.	TRBV7-3	TRBJ1-1	.	TGTGCCAGCAGCTTCGGGGCCATGAACACTGAAGCTTTCTTT	CASSFGAMNTEAFF
14	.	TRBV19	TRBJ2-1	.	TGTGCCAGTAAATGGGGGGCGCTGGGCAATGAGCAGTTCTTC	CASKWGALGNEQFF
13	.	TRBV5-4	TRBJ2-1	.	TGTGCCAGCAGCTTGGGAGGGAAAGGGGAGCAGTTCTTC	CASSLGGKGEQFF
14	.	TRBV19	TRBJ2-2	few	TGTGCCAGTAGTACGGGACCAAACACCGGGGAGCTGTTTTTT	CASSTGPNTGELFF
15	TRBD2	TRBV5-4	TRBJ2-2	once	TGTGCCAGCAGCCGGACTAGCGCGAACACCGGGGAGCTGTTTTTT	CASSRTSANTGELFF
12	.	TRBV6-5	TRBJ1-1	.	TGTGCCAGCACCTCCGATTATCTTGAAGCTTTCTTT	CASTSDYLEAFF
12	.	TRBV7-2	TRBJ1-2	.	TGTGCCAGCAGCTTAGAGTACAGTCGCTACACCTTC	CASSLEYSRYTF
13	.	TRBV7-2	TRBJ1-6	once	TGTGCCAGCAGCTTAGGGGAACTCTCACCCCTCCACTTT	CASSLGELSPLHF
13	.	TRBV9	TRBJ2-1	.	TGTGCCAGCAGCTTCTCAGGTCGGGATGAGCAGTTCTTC	CASSFSGRDEQFF
13	.	TRBV2	TRBJ1-1	.	TGTGCCAGCAGTGGGGGGACACAAGCTGAAGCTTTCTTT	CASSGGTQAEAFF
16	.	TRBV14	TRBJ1-3	.	TGTGCCAGCAGCCAAGTTAGGAGGAGCTCTGGAAACACCATATATTTT	CASSQVRRSSGNTIYF
15	TRBD1	TRBV7-9	TRBJ2-7	few	TGTGCCAGCAGCCACCGGGACAGGGCCGCCTACGAGCAGTACTTC	CASSHRDRAAYEQYF
15	.	TRBV14	TRBJ2-1	once	TGTGCCAGCAGCCAAGGTGGTGGTTGGTTAAATGAGCAGTTCTTC	CASSQGGGWLNEQFF
16	TRBD1	TRBV7-3	TRBJ2-2	.	TGTGCCAGCAGCTTCTCAGGACAGGTCGGAGCCGGGGAGCTGTTTTTT	CASSFSGQVGAGELFF
12	.	TRBV30	TRBJ1-1	.	TGTGCCTCTTGGACGGGGAACACTGAAGCTTTCTTT	CASWTGNTEAFF
17	TRBD1	TRBV19	TRBJ2-5	.	TGTGCCAGTAGTCTAATCCGCGGGACAGGGGAACAAGAGACCCAGTACTTC	CASSLIRGTGEQETQYF
15	.	TRBV2	TRBJ1-1	.	TGTGCCAGCAGTGAACACGGACAGATAAACACTGAAGCTTTCTTT	CASSEHGQINTEAFF
13	TRBD1	TRBV23-1	TRBJ1-2	.	TGCGCCAGCAGACCCGACAGGGTGAATGGCTACACCTTC	CASRPDRVNGYTF
14	TRBD1	TRBV19	TRBJ1-2	.	TGTGCCAGTAGGGAGAGGACAGGGGGCTTGGGCTACACCTTC	CASRERTGGLGYTF
13	TRBD1	TRBV6-1	TRBJ1-6	.	TGTGCCAACGCCAGGGGGAAAGATTCACCCCTCCACTTT	CANARGKDSPLHF
13	.	TRBV27	TRBJ1-2	few	TGTGCCACTGGGGGACGGCAGGGGAGTGACTACACCTTC	CATGGRQGSDYTF
14	.	TRBV30	TRBJ1-3	.	TGTGCCTGGAGTGGAGAGCTCTCTGGAAACACCATATATTTT	CAWSGELSGNTIYF
15	.	TRBV6-4	TRBJ2-1	few	TGTGCCAGCAGCCCCACTCCGAGCTCCTACAATGAGCAGTTCTTC	CASSPTPSSYNEQFF
13	.	TRBV30	TRBJ2-3	.	TGTGCCTGGAGTTTGCCCAGCACAGATACGCAGTATTTT	CAWSLPSTDTQYF
15	.	TRBV5-1	TRBJ2-1	.	TGCGCCAGCAGCTTGGATCAGCTCGCGGGTGGTGAGCAGTTCTTC	CASSLDQLAGGEQFF
16	.	TRBV30	TRBJ1-1	.	TGTGCCTGGACCCAAGCTCGTGGGGAAAGAAGGACTGAAGCTTTCTTT	CAWTQARGERRTEAFF
14	TRBD1	TRBV7-9	TRBJ2-5	once	TGTGCCAGCAGCCCCAGGGGGCAATCAGAGACCCAGTACTTC	CASSPRGQSETQYF
13	.	TRBV7-2	TRBJ1-2	.	TGTGCCAGCAGCTTAGAGCGTATTTATGGCTACACCTTC	CASSLERIYGYTF
19	.	TRBV29-1	TRBJ2-5	.	TGCAGCGCGGTCCCTGGACAGCTTGGACTCCGGGATCTCGAGGAGACCCAGTACTTC	CSAVPGQLGLRDLEETQYF
17	.	TRBV18	TRBJ2-1	.	TGTGCCAGCTCACCACCTATTGGGACACCGGCGTACAATGAGCAGTTCTTC	CASSPPIGTPAYNEQFF
11	.	TRBV20-1	TRBJ2-1	.	TGCAGTATCAGACTGGGGGCTGAGCAGTTCTTC	CSIRLGAEQFF
21	.	TRBV19	TRBJ1-4	.	TGTGCCAGTAGTAGTCACTTCACCGTGACAGCCCACCGTTCAACTAATGAAAAACTGTTTTTT	CASSSHFTVTAHRSTNEKLFF
14	.	TRBV14	TRBJ2-7	.	TGTGCCAGCAGCCATATGTGGGGGGCTTACGAGCAGTACTTC	CASSHMWGAYEQYF
14	TRBD1	TRBV9	TRBJ1-6	.	TGTGCCAGCAGCGAAACAGGGGAGGAATCACCCCTCCACTTT	CASSETGEESPLHF
12	.	TRBV7-2	TRBJ2-7	.	TGTGCCAGCAGCGTGGATCTATACGAGCAGTACTTC	CASSVDLYEQYF
15	TRBD1	TRBV30	TRBJ2-3	.	TGTGCCTGGAGTCCACGACAGGGAATCACAGATACGCAGTATTTT	CAWSPRQGITDTQYF
13	.	TRBV7-9	TRBJ1-1	.	TGTGCCCCCGACCCGAGCAAGAACACTGAAGCTTTCTTT	CAPDPSKNTEAFF
17	TRBD1	TRBV4-3	TRBJ2-1	once	TGCGCCAGCAGCCTACAACCAACAGGGGCCCCCTACAATGAGCAGTTCTTC	CASSLQPTGAPYNEQFF
13	.	TRBV2	TRBJ2-7	.	TGTGCCAGCAGCGGTGGACCCGTCTACGAGCAGTACTTC	CASSGGPVYEQYF
16	TRBD1	TRBV5-1	TRBJ1-2	.	TGCGCCAGCAGCTTGGCCGCGGGACAGGGGGCGGAAGGCTACACCTTC	CASSLAAGQGAEGYTF
15	TRBD1	TRBV19	TRBJ2-7	.	TGTGCCAGTAGCCCCCGGGACAGGGGTTCACGCGAGCAGTACTTC	CASSPRDRGSREQYF
13	.	TRBV25-1	TRBJ1-2	once	TGTGCCAGCAGTGAACGCAAGGGGTCAGGCTACACCTTC	CASSERKGSGYTF
14	.	TRBV19	TRBJ2-2	.	TGTGCCAGTAGGCCGGGGGTGAACACCGGGGAGCTGTTTTTT	CASRPGVNTGELFF
13	.	TRBV14	TRBJ1-5	.	TGTGCCAGCAGCCAATGGGGGGGGCAGCCCCAGCATTTT	CASSQWGGQPQHF
14	TRBD2	TRBV15	TRBJ2-1	few	TGTGCCACCAGCCCAAATGGCGGGAGCAATGAGCAGTTCTTC	CATSPNGGSNEQFF
16	TRBD2	TRBV14	TRBJ2-3	.	TGTGCCAGCAGCCTTACCCTAGCGGGAGCGACAGATACGCAGTATTTT	CASSLTLAGATDTQYF
13	TRBD1	TRBV2	TRBJ1-2	.	TGTGCCAGCAGTTTACAGGGGCAGGATGGCTACACCTTC	CASSLQGQDGYTF
13	.	TRBV7-6	TRBJ1-2	.	TGTGCCAGCAGCTTCGGGACCGGCGGGGGCTACACCTTC	CASSFGTGGGYTF
17	TRBD1	TRBV7-9	TRBJ1-5	.	TGTGCCAGCAGCAAGGGACAGGGAATCGAAAGCAATCAGCCCCAGCATTTT	CASSKGQGIESNQPQHF
16	TRBD2	TRBV9	TRBJ2-5	.	TGTGCCAGCAGCCCGCCTTTACTAGCGGGAGGAGAGACCCAGTACTTC	CASSPPLLAGGETQYF
15	TRBD2	TRBV6-5	TRBJ2-7	.	TGTGCCAGCAGGGATCTAGCGGGGGACTCCTACGAGCAGTACTTC	CASRDLAGDSYEQYF
15	TRBD1	TRBV18	TRBJ2-7	.	TGTGCCAGCTCACTAGGGACAGGAAACACCTACGAGCAGTACTTC	CASSLGTGNTYEQYF